This T cell receptor beta chain was documented in a study of T cell responses to AZD1222 COVID-19 vaccine. Findings and limits, study-wide: Repertoires in all cases were sampled only once the peak T cell response had passed. Targets within unmutated variant regions were reportedly found for nearly half of spike-specific TCRs.

Assay: immunoSEQ multiplex PCR; the TCRdb copy retains only in-frame clones and omits some. The sample comprises fewer than 90,000 clones, 85% to 95% of which are singletons, and around a tenth rests with the top ten. Germline V gene lookup returns CDR1 SGHRS and CDR2 YFSETQ. The CDR3 extends over 15 amino acids. The V gene lost 3 bases and the J gene lost 5 bases, with 18 bases spanning the gap. The study pooled second doses at about 4 or about 12 weeks. Note on this clone: Its antigen remains unknown.

The TCR sequence derives from an adult who received the AZD1222 COVID-19 vaccine. The chain uses TRBV5-1 and TRBJ2-7; D may be TRBD1 or TRBD2 (7 bases each). Sequenced material: peripheral blood, taken 28 days after the second AZD1222 dose. Here the CDR3 reads CASSWGGTEVDEQYF. Written as DNA, the CDR3 is TGCGCCAGCAGCTGGGGAGGGACAGAGGTGGACGAGCAGTACTTC.